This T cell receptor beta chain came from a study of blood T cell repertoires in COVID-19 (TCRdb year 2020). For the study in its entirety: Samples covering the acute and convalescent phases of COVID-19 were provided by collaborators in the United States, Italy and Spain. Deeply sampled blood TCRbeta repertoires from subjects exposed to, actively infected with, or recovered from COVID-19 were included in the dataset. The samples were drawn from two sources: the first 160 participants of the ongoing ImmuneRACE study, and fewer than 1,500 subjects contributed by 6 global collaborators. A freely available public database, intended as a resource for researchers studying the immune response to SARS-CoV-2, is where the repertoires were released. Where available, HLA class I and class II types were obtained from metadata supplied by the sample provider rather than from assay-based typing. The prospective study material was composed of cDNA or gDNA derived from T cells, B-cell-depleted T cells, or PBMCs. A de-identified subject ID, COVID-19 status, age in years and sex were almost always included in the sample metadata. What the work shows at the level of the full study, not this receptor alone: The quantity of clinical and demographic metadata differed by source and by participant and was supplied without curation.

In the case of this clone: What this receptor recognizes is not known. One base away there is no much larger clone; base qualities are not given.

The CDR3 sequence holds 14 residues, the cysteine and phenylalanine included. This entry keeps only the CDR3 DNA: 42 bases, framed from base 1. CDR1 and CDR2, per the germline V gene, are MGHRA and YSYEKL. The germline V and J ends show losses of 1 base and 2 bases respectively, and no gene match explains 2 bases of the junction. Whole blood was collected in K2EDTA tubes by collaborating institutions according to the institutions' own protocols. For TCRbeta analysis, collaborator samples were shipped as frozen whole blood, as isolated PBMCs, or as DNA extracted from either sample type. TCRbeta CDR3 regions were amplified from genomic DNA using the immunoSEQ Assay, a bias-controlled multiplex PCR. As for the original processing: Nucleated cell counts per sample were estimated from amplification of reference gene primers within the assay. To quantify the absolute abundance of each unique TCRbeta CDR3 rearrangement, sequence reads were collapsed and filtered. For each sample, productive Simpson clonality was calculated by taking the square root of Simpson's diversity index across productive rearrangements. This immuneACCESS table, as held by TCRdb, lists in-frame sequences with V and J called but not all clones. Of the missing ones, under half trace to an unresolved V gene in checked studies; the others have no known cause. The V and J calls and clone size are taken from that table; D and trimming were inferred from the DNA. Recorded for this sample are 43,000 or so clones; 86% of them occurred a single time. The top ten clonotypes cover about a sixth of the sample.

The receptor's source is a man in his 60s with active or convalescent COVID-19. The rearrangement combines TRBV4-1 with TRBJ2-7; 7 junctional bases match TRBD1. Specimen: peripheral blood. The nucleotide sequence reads TGCGCCAGCAGCCAAGGGCAGGGGGCCTACGAGCAGTACTTC. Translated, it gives CASSQGQGAYEQYF.